This TCR beta chain was sequenced in a study of T cell responses to AZD1222 COVID-19 vaccine. Study-level background: Samples with a second dose at about 4 or about 12 weeks were pooled together.

Study results and limitations: Only five to seven individuals given AZD1222 were seropositive at baseline. Most donors were white British and more were female, and clonal diversity was possibly underestimated.

The germline V gene has CDR1 SGHVS and CDR2 FQNEAQ. Losses at the gene ends were 2 bases for V and 5 bases for J; bases not matched to a gene: 11. This CDR3 is 18 amino acids long. The protocol was immunoSEQ multiplex PCR, while the TCRdb copy is restricted to in-frame clones and leaves out a portion. The sample holds about 110,000 clones; under 90% are singletons and the top ten take about 5.4%. Notes on this clone: Antigen unknown.

V gene TRBV7-8 combines with J gene TRBJ2-1; 11 bases match TRBD2. The clonotype was recovered from an adult in good health. The material was peripheral blood, obtained on day 0 of AZD1222 vaccination. The DNA for the CDR3 is TGTGCCAGCAGCTTAACAACAGTAGGGACTAGCGGACACAATGAGCAGTTCTTC. Protein sequence: CASSLTTVGTSGHNEQFF.